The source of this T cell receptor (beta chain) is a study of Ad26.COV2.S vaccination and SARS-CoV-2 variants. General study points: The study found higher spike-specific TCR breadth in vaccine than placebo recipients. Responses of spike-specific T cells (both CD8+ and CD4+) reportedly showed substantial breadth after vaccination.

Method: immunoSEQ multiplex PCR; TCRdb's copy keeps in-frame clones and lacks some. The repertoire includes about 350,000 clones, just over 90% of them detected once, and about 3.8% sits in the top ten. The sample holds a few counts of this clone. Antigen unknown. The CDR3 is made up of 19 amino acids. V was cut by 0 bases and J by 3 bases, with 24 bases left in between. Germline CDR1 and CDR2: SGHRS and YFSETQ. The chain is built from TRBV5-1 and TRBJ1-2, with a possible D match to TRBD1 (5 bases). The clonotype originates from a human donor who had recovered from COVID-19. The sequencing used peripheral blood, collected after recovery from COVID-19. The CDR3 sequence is CASSLGFKRDSLKDYGYTF. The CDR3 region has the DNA TGCGCCAGCAGCTTGGGCTTTAAACGGGACTCCCTTAAGGACTATGGCTACACCTTC.